The 28 T cell receptor beta chains in this list originate from one sample, sequenced in a study of cytomegalovirus exposure and HLA in healthy donors. The PCR had 60 Vbeta and 13 Jbeta primers. The data were produced by immunoSEQ multiplex PCR, yet TCRdb's version contains in-frame clones alone and is incomplete. The data show under 200,000 clones, about 65% seen once. The specimen was PBMCs. These receptors were collected from a woman aged 25 to 39 in good health and CMV-seronegative.

The CDR3 sequence: CASNLGGSSSSYNEQFF. The CDR3 coding sequence is TGTGCCAGCAATTTGGGCGGGAGTTCCAGCTCCTACAATGAGCAGTTCTTC. The rearrangement joins TRBV2 to TRBJ2-1; TRBD2 matches 7 bases. Germline CDR1 SNHLY, CDR2 FYNNEI. The CDR3 contains 17 residues. After removal of 7 bases from V and 0 bases from J, the junction contained 12 bases not matched to a gene.

The chain is built from TRBV6-5 and TRBJ1-3, with TRBD1 as a possible D gene (6 bases). V was trimmed by 8 bases and J by 8 bases, leaving 19 bases between them. The CDR3 sequence is 14 residues long. Germline CDR1 and CDR2: MNHEY and SVGAGI. The CDR3 reads CASLTDSGWDTIYF. In DNA form, the CDR3 reads TGTGCCAGCCTAACGGACAGCGGCTGGGACACCATATATTTT.

The DNA for the CDR3 is TGTGCCAGCAGCTCTAGTGGGGCTGCCAATTCACCCCTCCACTTT. Its protein product is CASSSSGAANSPLHF. The rearrangement uses TRBV11-1 and TRBJ1-6, with D possibly being TRBD1 (5 bases). The CDR3 has 15 residues. Germline V gives CDR1 SGHAT, CDR2 FQDESV (reference sequence). The V and J ends lost 4 bases and 7 bases respectively, with 14 bases between them.

This clone came up a few times. The J gene is TRBJ2-7, the V gene TRBV7-9, with 10 bases aligning to TRBD1. The germline V gene has CDR1 SEHNR and CDR2 FQNEAQ (reference sequence). The trim removed 1 base at V and 3 bases at J, leaving 9 bases unmatched. The CDR3 totals 17 residues. CDR3 coding DNA: TGTGCCAGCAGCTTAGGGGACTTCGGGACAGGGGTCTACGAGCAGTACTTC. Its translation is CASSLGDFGTGVYEQYF.

This clone was detected once. This rearrangement joins TRBV12-2 to TRBJ2-2; TRBD2, the D gene given by the table, was not confirmed from the DNA. TRBV12-2 has pseudogene status. The CDR3 is 18 amino acids. CDR3: CASRPGTSGGVGTGELFF. CDR3 nucleotide sequence: TGTGCAAGTCGCCCCGGGACTAGCGGGGGGGTCGGCACCGGGGAGCTGTTTTTT.

This sequence joins TRBV29-1 and TRBJ1-3; TRBD1 is a possible D gene (5 bases). The CDR3 has 14 residues. CDR1 is SQVTM, CDR2 ANQGSEA, per germline. The V end was cut by 5 bases, the J end by 2 bases, with 13 bases between. The CDR3 region has the DNA TGCAGCGTTTACACAGGCTTCCCTGGAAACACCATATATTTT. It translates to CSVYTGFPGNTIYF.

The genes are TRBV7-3 and TRBJ2-3; 10 bases align to TRBD1. Trimming at V came to 3 bases and at J to 4 bases, leaving 1 base not matched to a gene. CDR1 SGHTA and CDR2 FQGTGA come from the germline V gene. The CDR3 extends over 14 amino acids. The CDR3 DNA reads TGTGCCAGCAGCTTCGGGACAGGGGCAGATACGCAGTATTTT. The encoded protein is CASSFGTGADTQYF.

Remarks on this clone: A read error may account for a junction end that differs from germline. The chain uses TRBV6-1 and TRBJ1-4, with a tentative D call TRBD1 (5 bases). Germline CDR1 reads MNHNS; CDR2 reads SASEGT. CDR3 length: 17 residues. The CDR3 here is CASGEELGAGPNEKLFF. In DNA, the CDR3 is TGTGCCAGCGGTGAAGAGTTAGGGGCAGGGCCTAATGAAAAACTGTTTTTT.

CDR3 sequence (DNA): TGTGCCAGCAACCTTCCGGGAGAGACCCAGTACTTC. This translates into CASNLPGETQYF. This chain connects TRBV7-9 to TRBJ2-5; D gene uncertain. CDR1 and CDR2 (germline): SEHNR, FQNEAQ (reference sequence). The CDR3 length is 12 residues. The ends were cut back, 7 bases at V and 4 bases at J, with 10 bases in the middle. Looking up the rest from reference TRBV7-9 and TRBJ2-5 gives the full variable domain: DTGVSQNPRHKITKRGQNVTFRCDPISEHNRLYWYRQTLGQGPEFLTYFQNEAQLEKSRLLSDRFSAERPKGSFSTLEIQRTEQGDSAMYLCASNLPGETQYFGPGTRLLVL.

The rearrangement joins TRBV18 to TRBJ2-7; possibly TRBD1 for D (6 bases). Germline CDR1 and CDR2: KGHSH and LQKENI. With 0 bases removed from V and 0 bases from J, the gap between germline ends came to 6 bases. This CDR3 is built from 14 residues. The CDR3 loop reads CASSPPGGSYEQYF. The CDR3 nucleotides are TGTGCCAGCTCACCACCAGGGGGCTCCTACGAGCAGTACTTC.

The chain carries TRBV12-5 and TRBJ2-5; maybe TRBD2 (6 bases). With 5 bases removed from V and 7 bases from J, the gap between germline ends came to 17 bases. This CDR3 is built from 14 residues. Germline V gene sequence: CDR1 LGHNT, CDR2 FRNRAP. For the CDR3, the DNA is TGTGCTAGTGGTATTAACCGGGACTCGGCGACCCAGTACTTC. This encodes CASGINRDSATQYF.

This clone was seen a handful of times. The V and J genes are TRBV5-4 and TRBJ1-1; 11 bases map to TRBD1. V shed 2 bases and J 0 bases; nucleotides not matched to a gene: 6. The CDR3 loop spans 17 amino acids. Germline CDR1 reads SGHNT; CDR2 reads YYREEE (reference sequence). The CDR3 loop is CASSFGQGAFMNTEAFF. The CDR3 DNA is TGTGCCAGCAGCTTCGGACAGGGGGCGTTCATGAACACTGAAGCTTTCTTT.

The V and J genes are TRBV4-1 and TRBJ1-1, with D uncertain. Germline CDR1 is MGHRA and CDR2 is YSYEKL. Trimming took 4 bases from V and 10 from J, leaving 25 bases between them. The CDR3 runs to 16 residues. The chain's CDR3 is CASSPIGRESGSGAFF. The DNA of the CDR3 is TGCGCCAGCAGCCCGATCGGGAGGGAAAGTGGTTCCGGAGCTTTCTTT.

V gene TRBV7-9 combines with J gene TRBJ2-1; no clear D gene. V shed 1 base and J shed 0 bases, with 4 bases lying between them. Germline-derived CDR1 and CDR2 are SEHNR and FQNEAQ (reference sequence). This CDR3 is 14 amino acids long. CDR3 in amino acids: CASSLEHSYNEQFF. CDR3 DNA sequence: TGTGCCAGCAGCTTAGAACACTCCTACAATGAGCAGTTCTTC.

V gene TRBV28 combines with J gene TRBJ1-3; no firm D call. This CDR3 is built from 15 residues. V gave up 1 base and J gave up 4 bases, with 11 bases separating them. CDR1 is MDHEN and CDR2 is SYDVKM in the germline V gene. The CDR3 DNA follows: TGTGCCAGCAGTTTATCAGGACTGTCGGGAAACACCATATATTTT. It yields the protein CASSLSGLSGNTIYF. The variable domain in full, with the rest retrieved from reference TRBV28 and TRBJ1-3, is DVKVTQSSRYLVKRTGEKVFLECVQDMDHENMFWYRQDPGLGLRLIYFSYDVKMKEKGDIPEGYSVSREKKERFSLILESASTNQTSMYLCASSLSGLSGNTIYFGEGSWLTVV.

The chain carries TRBV11-1 and TRBJ2-7, with TRBD2 matching 7 bases. The CDR3 sequence is 13 residues long. CDR1 SGHAT and CDR2 FQDESV come from the germline V gene (reference sequence). The trim removed 0 bases at V and 6 bases at J, leaving 2 bases unmatched. In DNA, the CDR3 is TGTGCCAGCAGCTTAGCGGGAGGGCGCGAGCAGTACTTC. Protein sequence: CASSLAGGREQYF.

This clone was detected only a few times. The chain recombines TRBV4-1 with TRBJ1-2; TRBD1 agrees at 8 bases. Per germline, CDR1 MGHRA and CDR2 YSYEKL. The CDR3 spans 15 residues. Trimming removed 1 base from V and 5 bases from J; junction bases left unmatched: 6. The CDR3 protein is CASSQGDRGRYGYTF. The DNA for the CDR3 is TGCGCCAGCAGCCAAGGCGACAGGGGAAGATATGGCTACACCTTC.

The CDR3 loop is CASTLYEGQPQHF. The CDR3 nucleotides are TGTGCCAGCACCCTCTACGAGGGTCAGCCCCAGCATTTT. The rearrangement links TRBV7-2 to TRBJ1-5, with D unresolved. Germline CDR1 is SGHTA and CDR2 is FQGNSA. V was cut by 7 bases and J by 6 bases, with 13 bases left in between. This CDR3 contains 13 residues.

This chain connects TRBV6-1 to TRBJ1-5; D remains unclear. Trimming cost V 2 bases and J 3 bases, with 11 bases left between them. The CDR3 spans 15 residues. CDR1 MNHNS and CDR2 SASEGT come from the germline V gene. The CDR3 spells CASSEPGSSNQPQHF. CDR3 nucleotide sequence: TGTGCCAGCAGTGAACCGGGGAGTTCCAATCAGCCCCAGCATTTT.

This chain uses TRBV15 with TRBJ1-6; 9 bases are shared with TRBD1. V lost 0 bases and J lost 9; bases outside the gene matches: 12. This CDR3 has 18 residues. Germline V gives CDR1 LNHNV, CDR2 YYDKDF (reference sequence). This CDR3 is CATSRDPAPGQGSSPLHF. The CDR3 DNA is TGTGCCACCAGCAGAGACCCCGCTCCGGGACAGGGTTCTTCACCCCTCCACTTT.

This chain connects TRBV4-3 to TRBJ2-1; D perhaps matches TRBD2 (6 bases). CDR1 LGHNA and CDR2 YSLEER come from the germline V gene. Trimming took 3 bases from V and 1 from J, leaving 13 bases between them. The CDR3 is 16 residues long. The CDR3 sequence is CASSQVRDLSYNEQFF. CDR3 in DNA: TGCGCCAGCAGCCAGGTACGGGACTTGTCCTACAATGAGCAGTTCTTC.

The chain combines TRBV6-5 with TRBJ1-1, with D perhaps TRBD1 (5 bases). The CDR3 runs to 14 residues. Germline CDR1 MNHEY, CDR2 SVGAGI. V gave up 4 bases and J gave up 5 bases, with 14 bases separating them. CDR3 sequence reads: CASSFQGFSTEAFF. The CDR3 DNA is TGTGCCAGCAGTTTCCAGGGATTTAGTACTGAAGCTTTCTTT.

The chain uses TRBV18 and TRBJ1-1; possible D gene TRBD1, 5 bases. The CDR3 is 13 amino acids. V gave up 5 bases and J gave up 1 base, with 8 bases separating them. Germline CDR1 and CDR2: KGHSH and LQKENI. CDR3 protein: CASSKDTNTEAFF. CDR3 nucleotides: TGTGCCAGCTCAAAGGACACGAACACTGAAGCTTTCTTT. Using reference TRBV18 and TRBJ1-1 for the parts outside the CDR3, the full variable domain is NAGVMQNPRHLVRRRGQEARLRCSPMKGHSHVYWYRQLPEEGLKFMVYLQKENIIDESGMPKERFSAEFPKEGPSILRIQQVVRGDSAAYFCASSKDTNTEAFFGQGTRLTVV.

The chain couples TRBV9 to TRBJ2-2; no definite D call. Trimming stripped 0 bases from V and 3 bases from J, with 12 bases between. Germline V gene data show CDR1 as SGDLS and CDR2 as YYNGEE. The CDR3 covers 16 residues. This CDR3 is CASSVVSDRDTGELFF. The CDR3 DNA reads TGTGCCAGCAGCGTAGTAAGTGATCGCGACACCGGGGAGCTGTTTTTT.

The chain is built from TRBV6-1 and TRBJ2-7; TRBD2 matches 12 bases. The CDR3 consists of 15 residues. Germline loops: CDR1 MNHNS, CDR2 SASEGT. The V and J ends lost 6 bases and 2 bases, in that order; junction bases with no gene match: 5. The CDR3 region is CASSLGLAGPYEQYF. CDR3 sequence (DNA): TGTGCCAGCAGCCTAGGACTAGCGGGACCCTACGAGCAGTACTTC.

The gene calls are TRBV7-9 and TRBJ2-7; TRBD2 aligns across 7 bases. The CDR3 has 13 residues. Germline V gene data show CDR1 as SEHNR and CDR2 as FQNEAQ (reference sequence). V dropped 7 bases and J dropped 3; count of bases not matched to a gene: 6. The CDR3 sequence is CASTGGGDYEQYF. The CDR3 DNA sequence: TGTGCCAGCACCGGGGGAGGGGACTACGAGCAGTACTTC.

This clone came up a few times. The chain couples TRBV28 to TRBJ2-1; no reliable D call. V shed 5 bases and J shed 8 bases, with 13 bases lying between them. CDR3 length: 13 amino acids. The V gene's germline CDR1 is MDHEN and CDR2 SYDVKM. This CDR3 is CASSLPSPDEQFF. DNA of the CDR3: TGTGCCAGCAGTCTCCCCTCCCCGGATGAGCAGTTCTTC.

The chain recombines TRBV19 with TRBJ1-1; TRBD1 aligns across 8 bases. The length of the CDR3 is 16 residues. Germline trimming cut 3 bases from V and 4 bases from J; bases unmatched to any gene: 10. Germline CDR1 and CDR2: LNHDA and SQIVND (reference sequence). CDR3 nucleotide sequence: TGTGCCAGTAGTATGAGGGACAGGCGGGCTGGCACTGAAGCTTTCTTT. Amino acid sequence: CASSMRDRRAGTEAFF.